This TCR beta chain appears in the sequencing data of a study of CD8 T cells in ankylosing spondylitis. Study-wide points: CD8+ cells made up the disease-linked clones, which were relatively rare in peripheral blood. One TCR beta motif, made up of roughly eight highly homologous variants, appeared characteristic of ankylosing spondylitis blood. Reports say disease-linked clones showed up significantly more in matched ankylosing spondylitis synovial fluid.

This clonotype was counted at least ten times. What it recognizes is unknown. Preparation of TCR beta libraries was done by quantitative 5'-RACE with molecular barcodes. TCRdb re-analysed the 5' RACE reads in MiXCR, keeping a single row per CDR3 protein. The sample yields a few hundred thousand distinct CDR3 sequences, 20% to 25% seen once. CDR3 length: 14 residues. Trimming removed 6 bases from V and 7 bases from J; junction bases left unmatched: 11. The J gene is TRBJ2-7, the V gene TRBV12-3 or TRBV12-4; 8 bases match TRBD1. The sequence was collected from a male donor with ankylosing spondylitis. The sequenced sample consisted of blood, either unsorted or a sorted T cell fraction (not recorded which). In DNA, the CDR3 is TGTGCCAGCAGCCCAGGGACAGGACCCTCTGAGCAGTACTTC. Translating it yields CASSPGTGPSEQYF.